The present T cell receptor beta chain was sequenced within a study of blood T cell repertoires in COVID-19. Study overall: The United States, Italy and Spain supplied acute and convalescent COVID-19 samples.

In the authors' workflow: Reference gene primer amplification in the assay estimated nucleated cell counts. Clones were read by immunoSEQ multiplex PCR, and TCRdb kept only the in-frame ones, dropping some. V, J and clone size were drawn from that table, and D and trimming were deduced from the DNA. The sample lists some 44,000 clones, roughly nine tenths occurring once. Trimming took off 0 bases at V and 5 bases at J, with 11 bases between the two ends. Germline V CDR1 and CDR2: SGHNT, YYREEE (reference sequence). The CDR3 length is 14 residues. Sequenced material: peripheral blood. The genes are TRBV5-4 and TRBJ2-5; D may be TRBD1 (6 bases). The origin of this receptor is a man aged 45-60 years with active COVID-19. The CDR3, as DNA: TGTGCCAGCAGCTTGGAACAGGGAGCGGAGACCCAGTACTTC. This sequence encodes CASSLEQGAETQYF.